The next 8 T cell receptor beta chains were all read from a single sample in a study of cytomegalovirus exposure and HLA in healthy donors. 60 Vbeta and 13 Jbeta primers were used in PCR. Libraries were prepared by immunoSEQ multiplex PCR; TCRdb keeps only in-frame clonotypes and omits some of them. The data show about 94,000 clones, with about four fifths seen just once and 3.8% held by the top ten. Sequences were obtained from PBMCs. All receptors come from a woman between 40 and 50 years old in good health and CMV-seronegative.

The CDR3 DNA reads TGTGCCATCAGTTCCAGACAAGAGACCCAGTACTTC. It specifies CAISSRQETQYF. The genes are TRBV10-3 and TRBJ2-5; D is ambiguous. The CDR3 runs to 12 residues. V was clipped by 5 bases and J by 2 bases, with 6 bases between them. CDR1 and CDR2 (germline): ENHRY, SYGVKD.

In this sample, this clone turned up once. J is TRBJ1-2 and V is TRBV15; TRBD1 might be the D (6 bases). With 5 bases removed from V and 6 bases from J, the gap between germline ends came to 13 bases. Germline V lookup: CDR1 LNHNV, CDR2 YYDKDF (reference sequence). The length of the CDR3 is 13 residues. The chain's CDR3 is CATSLDSLHGYTF. DNA for the CDR3: TGTGCCACCAGCCTGGACAGCCTCCATGGCTACACCTTC.

Regarding this clone: At one boundary the junction diverges from the germline segment, which might be a read error. This rearrangement joins TRBV19 to TRBJ1-2, with D maybe TRBD1 (6 bases). CDR1 is LNHDA and CDR2 is SQIVND in the germline V gene (reference sequence). The CDR3 is 14 residues long. The CDR3 reads CASSIGGGTYGYPF. The CDR3 DNA is TGTGCCAGTAGTATCGGCGGGGGCACCTATGGCTACCCCTTC. The entire variable domain, with the rest obtained from reference TRBV19 and TRBJ1-2, is as follows: DGGITQSPKYLFRKEGQNVTLSCEQNLNHDAMYWYRQDPGQGLRLIYYSQIVNDFQKGDIAEGYSVSREKKESFPLTVTSAQKNPTAFYLCASSIGGGTYGYPFGSGTRLTVV.

The chain combines TRBV30 with TRBJ2-4; 14 bases align to TRBD2. Germline V lookup: CDR1 GTSNPN, CDR2 SVGIG (reference sequence). V lost 4 bases, J lost 9 bases, and 8 bases stayed unmatched. The CDR3 runs 15 residues. CDR3 sequence reads: CAWTRTSGGPSIQYF. The CDR3 nucleotides read TGTGCCTGGACCCGGACTAGCGGGGGGCCCAGCATTCAGTACTTC.

The chain carries TRBV6-5 and TRBJ1-3; 8 bases fit TRBD1. Trimming cost V 5 bases and J 3 bases; bases outside gene matches: 6. The CDR3 runs 15 residues. The germline CDR1 and CDR2 sequences are MNHEY and SVGAGI. This chain's CDR3 is CASSATGGNGNTIYF. The CDR3 region has the DNA TGTGCCAGCAGTGCAACAGGGGGAAATGGAAACACCATATATTTT.

Only a few counts were recorded for this clone. The chain carries TRBV5-4 and TRBJ1-1; 8 nucleotides match TRBD1. This CDR3 region has 13 residues. From germline, CDR1 is SGHNT and CDR2 YYREEE (reference sequence). The ends lost 0 bases at V and 8 bases at J; junction bases unmatched: 3. This chain's CDR3 is CASSLGGTGEAFF. CDR3 nucleotides: TGTGCCAGCAGCTTGGGGGGGACAGGAGAAGCTTTCTTT.

The sample holds one count of this clone. This sequence joins TRBV9 and TRBJ2-1; D is possibly TRBD2 (5 bases). The length of the CDR3 is 15 residues. V lost 4 bases to trimming and J lost 9 bases, with 20 bases between them. Germline V gene lookup returns CDR1 SGDLS and CDR2 YYNGEE. The CDR3: CASSLSGIGPIEQFF. In DNA form, the CDR3 reads TGTGCCAGCAGCCTCTCCGGGATAGGGCCAATTGAGCAGTTCTTC.

The chain is built from TRBV6-5 and TRBJ2-3, with D unresolved. CDR3 length: 13 residues. V shed 5 bases and J shed 3 bases, with 9 bases lying between them. In germline, CDR1 is MNHEY, CDR2 SVGAGI. CDR3 residues: CASSPDNTDTQYF. CDR3 nucleotide sequence: TGTGCCAGCAGTCCAGATAATACAGATACGCAGTATTTT.